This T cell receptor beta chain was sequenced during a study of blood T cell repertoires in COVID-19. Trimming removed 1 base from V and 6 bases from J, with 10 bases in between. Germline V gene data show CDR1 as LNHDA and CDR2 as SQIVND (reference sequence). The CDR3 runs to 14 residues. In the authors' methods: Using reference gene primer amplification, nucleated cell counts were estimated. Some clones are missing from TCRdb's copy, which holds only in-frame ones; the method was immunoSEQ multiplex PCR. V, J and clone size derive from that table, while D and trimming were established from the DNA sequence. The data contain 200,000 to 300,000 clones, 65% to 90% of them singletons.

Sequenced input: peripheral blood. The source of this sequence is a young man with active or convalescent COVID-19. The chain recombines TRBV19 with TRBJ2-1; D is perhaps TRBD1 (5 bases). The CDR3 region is CASSIVLQANEQFF. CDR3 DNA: TGTGCCAGTAGTATAGTATTACAGGCCAATGAGCAGTTCTTC.